The clone carrying this T cell receptor (beta chain) is medium-sized within its sample. What it recognizes is unknown. From the 5' RACE reads, TCRdb called clonotypes with MiXCR, one entry per CDR3 protein. The sample holds 8,000 to 10,000 distinct CDR3 sequences, about 43% seen once. V was clipped by 6 bases and J by 4 bases, with 9 bases between them. Germline CDR1 and CDR2: DFQATT and SNEGSKA (reference sequence). The CDR3 has 11 residues. This record comes from a study of T cell repertoires and leukemia-associated antigens. Study-level information: Around 15 million effective reads came from all samples combined.

Study findings and constraints: No significant group difference appeared in Vbeta, Jbeta or VDJ counts. Expanded clones' antigen specificity and function were not directly tested.

Before use, CD3+ T cells rested overnight in serum-free medium. The chain employs TRBV20-1 and TRBJ2-5; D call uncertain. Sequenced sample: CD3+ T cells sorted from blood and cultured. The TCR comes from a female donor in good health. The CDR3 DNA reads as TGCAGTGCACAGTTCCCAGAGACCCAGTACTTC. Its protein product is CSAQFPETQYF.